The clone carrying this T cell receptor beta chain has a handful of counts. Its antigen remains unknown. The same CDR3 is also encoded by other DNA sequences in this sample. Expressed TCRB transcripts were sequenced after all isolated RNA was converted to cDNA. TCRdb keeps only in-frame clones here, not all; method: immunoSEQ multiplex PCR. The sample shows about 260,000 clones, just over 20% of them seen only once. These data originate in a study of beta chain features in type 1 diabetes. Turning to the study itself: In age, gender and cell yields, patients were similar to healthy donors.

Sorting based on CD45RO/CCR7/CD25/CD127/CD95/CD27 separated CD4+ naive, central memory, regulatory and stem cell-like memory cells. Broader study findings: VDJ junctions from patients with type 1 diabetes contained fewer insertions and more deletions. The study found moderately but significantly shorter TCRB CDR3s in all four CD4+ subsets of Type 1 diabetes patients.

This clonotype was obtained from a woman in her forties with type 1 diabetes. The material sequenced was naive CD4+ T cells from blood.

CDR3 region: CASSQGLDTEAFF. In nucleotides, the CDR3 is TGTGCCAGCAGCCAAGGACTGGACACTGAAGCTTTCTTT. The chain couples TRBV14 to TRBJ1-1; D ambiguous. Germline assignment: CDR1 SGHDN and CDR2 FVKESK. Between the trimmed V and J ends, which lost 1 base and 3 bases, there was a span of 6 bases. The CDR3 sequence is 13 residues long.